Below, 25 T cell receptor beta chains from the same sample are listed, as sequenced in a study of T cell responses to AZD1222 COVID-19 vaccine. TCRdb's copy holds only in-frame clones and misses some; the assay was immunoSEQ multiplex PCR. The repertoire holds approximately 140,000 clones, with 94% as singletons. Sequenced material: peripheral blood, taken on day 0 of AZD1222 vaccination. These receptors were taken from an adult in good health.

The chain joins TRBV3-1 (or the pseudogene TRBV3-2) to TRBJ2-3; 7 bases map to TRBD1. The V gene's germline CDR1 is LGHDT and CDR2 YNNKEL (reference sequence). Trimming cost V 1 base and J 3 bases; bases outside gene matches: 1. The CDR3 loop spans 14 amino acids. CDR3 residues: CASSQGQGTDTQYF. The CDR3 coding sequence is TGTGCCAGCAGCCAAGGACAGGGAACAGATACGCAGTATTTT.

This chain joins TRBV12-3 or TRBV12-4 and TRBJ2-7; the D gene could be TRBD1 or TRBD2 (5 bases each). Trimming removed 6 bases from V and 3 bases from J, with 12 bases in between. The length of the CDR3 is 13 residues. The CDR3 loop is CASSSGRFYEQYV. In DNA, the CDR3 is TGTGCCAGCAGCTCGGGACGGTTCTACGAGCAGTACGTC.

The V and J genes are TRBV7-9 and TRBJ2-1, with 7 bases lining up with TRBD2. Germline assignment: CDR1 SEHNR and CDR2 FQNEAQ (reference sequence). V trimming: 6 bases; J trimming: 11 bases; junction bases outside the gene matches: 7. The CDR3 sequence is 12 residues long. The CDR3 is CASRGLEVKQFF. The DNA of the CDR3 is TGTGCCAGCAGAGGACTAGAAGTGAAGCAGTTCTTC.

The genes are TRBV19 and TRBJ2-4; TRBD1 matches 10 bases. With 4 bases clipped from V and 0 bases from J, the junction kept 3 bases outside the gene matches. Germline V gene data show CDR1 as LNHDA and CDR2 as SQIVND (reference sequence). The CDR3 length is 16 residues. This chain's CDR3 is CASSRGQGIAKNIQYF. The DNA for the CDR3 is TGTGCCAGTAGTAGGGGACAGGGGATAGCCAAAAACATTCAGTACTTC.

This rearrangement joins TRBV5-1 to TRBJ2-4; tentatively, D is TRBD1 (6 bases). V lost 2 bases to trimming and J lost 1 base, with 28 bases between them. The CDR3 sequence is 21 residues long. CDR1 is SGHRS, CDR2 YFSETQ, per germline. In nucleotides, the CDR3 is TGCGCCAGCAGCTTTAGGACGAATGCGGACAGCTCCCTGTCGGCCAAAAACATTCAGTACTTC. Amino acid sequence: CASSFRTNADSSLSAKNIQYF.

This clone has only a few counts. The V gene is TRBV2, the J gene TRBJ1-3, with D unclear. Looked up from germline, CDR1 is SNHLY and CDR2 is FYNNEI. V lost 1 base, J lost 2 bases, and 9 bases lay in between. CDR3 length: 15 residues. CDR3 sequence: CASSEVWTAGNTIYF. Written as DNA, the CDR3 is TGTGCCAGCAGTGAAGTTTGGACGGCTGGAAACACCATATATTTT.

DNA of the CDR3: TGTGCCAGCAGTCCTCCGGGACCGGTCCGAAAGACCCAGTACTTC. It encodes CASSPPGPVRKTQYF. V and J are TRBV28 and TRBJ2-5; D may match TRBD1 or TRBD2 (5 bases each). The CDR3 contains 15 residues. Trimming took 5 bases from V and 6 from J, leaving 19 bases between them. Germline CDR1 is MDHEN and CDR2 is SYDVKM.

The rearrangement joins TRBV6-4 to TRBJ2-3; TRBD1 aligns across 7 bases. From germline, CDR1 is MRHNA and CDR2 SNTAGT. The CDR3 spans 14 residues. Trimming at V came to 5 bases and at J to 8 bases, leaving 10 bases not matched to a gene. The CDR3 bases are TGTGCCAGCAGTCACGACAGGGACGTGAGTACGCAGTATTTT. It specifies CASSHDRDVSTQYF.

The chain is built from TRBV27 and TRBJ1-2; D might be TRBD1 (5 bases). This CDR3 region has 19 residues. Trimming stripped 5 bases from V and 3 bases from J, with 28 bases between. CDR1 and CDR2 (germline): MNHEY, SMNVEV (reference sequence). The CDR3 DNA reads as TGTGCCAGCAGTCCTTCGTCTGTCCGGCAGGGAAGACGTTACTATGGCTACACCTTC. Amino acids: CASSPSSVRQGRRYYGYTF.

The chain recombines TRBV2 with TRBJ2-6; TRBD2 matches 9 bases. This CDR3 region has 17 residues. In germline, CDR1 is SNHLY, CDR2 FYNNEI. V dropped 6 bases and J dropped 2; count of bases not matched to a gene: 8. DNA of the CDR3: TGTGCCAGCAGGGCCCGGCTAGCGGGACCTGGGGCCAACGTCCTGACTTTC. Translated: CASRARLAGPGANVLTF.

The chain joins TRBV28 to TRBJ1-5; D unresolved. Trimming cost V 5 bases and J 15 bases, with 17 bases left between them. The CDR3 has 12 residues. CDR1 MDHEN and CDR2 SYDVKM come from the germline V gene. In DNA form, the CDR3 reads TGTGCCAGCAGTACGGCAGTTGGGTCATTGCATTTT. Translation: CASSTAVGSLHF.

Notes on this clone: The sample holds other DNA sequences that translate to the same CDR3. The chain is built from TRBV18 and TRBJ2-1; possible D gene TRBD1, 6 bases. Germline CDR1 reads KGHSH; CDR2 reads LQKENI. The CDR3 spans 14 residues. Trimming removed 0 bases from V and 4 bases from J, with 7 bases in between. CDR3 loop: CASSPPTGYNEQFF. CDR3 nucleotide sequence: TGTGCCAGCTCACCACCCACAGGGTACAATGAGCAGTTCTTC.

V usage is TRBV7-2 and J usage is TRBJ2-1, with 8 bases that match TRBD2. V lost 5 bases, J lost 6 bases, and 9 bases stayed unmatched. The CDR3 spans 15 residues. In germline, CDR1 is SGHTA, CDR2 FQGNSA. For the CDR3, the DNA is TGTGCCAGCAGCGCACCGGGACTAGTTCCCAATGAGCAGTTCTTC. Its protein product is CASSAPGLVPNEQFF. The whole variable domain, filled in from reference TRBV7-2 and TRBJ2-1, reads GAGVSQSPSNKVTEKGKDVELRCDPISGHTALYWYRQSLGQGLEFLIYFQGNSAPDKSGLPSDRFSAERTGGSVSTLTIQRTQQEDSAVYLCASSAPGLVPNEQFFGPGTRLTVL.

The chain recombines TRBV6-4 with TRBJ2-3; 7 positions agree with TRBD2. The CDR3 is made up of 15 amino acids. The junction had 12 bases not matched to a gene; V was cut back by 10 bases and J by 2 bases. Per the germline V gene, CDR1 is MRHNA and CDR2 is SNTAGT. The CDR3 nucleotides are TGTGCCACCCAGCGAGGCGGGAGTTCCACAGATACGCAGTATTTT. It translates to CATQRGGSSTDTQYF.

The V call is TRBV19, the J call TRBJ2-1; possibly TRBD1 for D (5 bases). V was trimmed by 3 bases and J by 4 bases, leaving 13 bases between them. Per germline, CDR1 LNHDA and CDR2 SQIVND (reference sequence). There are 15 residues in the CDR3. CDR3 in DNA: TGTGCCAGTAGTATCAGGGCGCAGGGTTACAATGAGCAGTTCTTC. This encodes CASSIRAQGYNEQFF.

V gene TRBV5-8 combines with J gene TRBJ1-2; possibly TRBD1 for D (6 bases). The V and J ends lost 4 bases and 8 bases respectively, with 21 bases between them. There are 15 residues in the CDR3. CDR1 is SGHTS and CDR2 is YDEGEE in the germline V gene. The CDR3 region is CASSPYTAGGSGYTF. In DNA form, the CDR3 reads TGTGCCAGCAGCCCGTACACCGCGGGGGGCAGCGGCTACACCTTC.

CDR3 nucleotides: TGCGCCAGCAGAGCTTGGGACTACCGGGACAGCCGAAACTACGAGCAGTACGTC. Its protein product is CASRAWDYRDSRNYEQYV. This chain links TRBV5-1 with TRBJ2-7; either TRBD1 or TRBD2 may supply D (7 bases each). CDR1 is SGHRS and CDR2 is YFSETQ in the germline V gene. V lost 5 bases, J lost 3 bases, and 27 bases lay in between. The CDR3 spans 18 residues.

In DNA, the CDR3 is TGTGCCAGCAGCCGGGACAGCAATCAGCCCCAGCATTTT. Amino acid sequence: CASSRDSNQPQHF. This rearrangement joins TRBV12-3 or TRBV12-4 to TRBJ1-5; the D gene is possibly TRBD1 (5 bases). V was pared by 6 bases and J by 1 base, with 7 bases between. This CDR3 has 13 amino acids.

V gene TRBV5-3 combines with J gene TRBJ2-6; no firm D call. TRBV5-3 is an open reading frame, and its role is uncertain. The CDR3 has 16 amino acids. Trimming took off 0 bases at V and 1 base at J, with 8 bases between the two ends. CDR3 loop: CARSLAGGSGANVLTF. The CDR3 DNA sequence: TGTGCCAGAAGCTTGGCCGGTGGATCTGGGGCCAACGTCCTGACTTTC.

The chain couples TRBV29-1 to TRBJ2-4; tentative D call: TRBD2 (5 bases). V was clipped by 7 bases and J by 0 bases, with 16 bases between them. The CDR3 has 15 residues. CDR1 is SQVTM and CDR2 is ANQGSEA in the germline V gene. The CDR3 DNA follows: TGCAGCGCCGGGGATGGGAGAACAGCCAAAAACATTCAGTACTTC. Its translation is CSAGDGRTAKNIQYF.

V usage is TRBV27 and J usage is TRBJ1-4; D is perhaps TRBD1 (5 bases). In germline, CDR1 is MNHEY, CDR2 SMNVEV (reference sequence). Trimming stripped 2 bases from V and 4 bases from J, with 11 bases between. CDR3 length equals 15 residues. The CDR3 nucleotides read TGTGCCAGCAGTTTAAGGGGACTGCTTAATGAAAAACTGTTTTTT. Residues: CASSLRGLLNEKLFF.

V is TRBV28 and J is TRBJ2-6, with 7 bases identical to TRBD1. With 8 bases clipped from V and 0 bases from J, the junction kept 10 bases outside the gene matches. Germline CDR1 is MDHEN and CDR2 is SYDVKM. The CDR3 extends over 17 amino acids. CDR3 sequence reads: CASWSPGQSSGANVLTF. The CDR3 DNA reads TGTGCCAGCTGGAGTCCGGGACAGAGCTCTGGGGCCAACGTCCTGACTTTC.

This chain joins TRBV7-2 and TRBJ1-1; D is unclear. The length of the CDR3 is 11 residues. Trimming pared 5 bases from V and 2 bases from J, leaving 3 bases between. Germline V lookup: CDR1 SGHTA, CDR2 FQGNSA. CDR3 coding DNA: TGTGCCAGCAGCACAAACACTGAAGCTTTCTTT. This translates into CASSTNTEAFF.

The chain joins TRBV5-4 to TRBJ2-3, with D tentatively TRBD2 (7 bases). The CDR3 has 17 residues. The V end lost 3 bases, the J end lost 2 bases, and 19 bases lay between the germline ends. Germline values: CDR1 SGHNT, CDR2 YYREEE (reference sequence). Here the CDR3 DNA reads TGTGCCAGCAGCTCACTGGGGCGGGGGCCCTCCACAGATACGCAGTATTTT. It is translated as CASSSLGRGPSTDTQYF.

The chain recombines TRBV18 with TRBJ2-5; D is perhaps TRBD1 (6 bases). This CDR3 is built from 14 residues. CDR1 is KGHSH and CDR2 is LQKENI in the germline V gene. V was clipped by 4 bases and J by 1 base, with 10 bases between them. CDR3 sequence reads: CASSRGQTQETQYF. In DNA, the CDR3 is TGTGCCAGCTCACGAGGACAGACCCAAGAGACCCAGTACTTC.